The TCR beta chain described here comes from a study of cytomegalovirus exposure and HLA in healthy donors. Study at large: Among the roughly 400 genotyped donors, about 81% were placed in the Caucasian-associated ancestry cluster.

Primers for the PCR totalled 60 Vbeta and 13 Jbeta. The repertoire was sequenced with immunoSEQ multiplex PCR; TCRdb's copy has only in-frame clones and lacks some. Recorded for this sample: 120,000 to 150,000 clones. This CDR3 spans 16 amino acids. V gave up 3 bases and J gave up 4 bases; unmatched junction bases: 7. Per the germline V gene, CDR1 is SGDLS and CDR2 is YYNGEE. About this clone itself: What it binds is not known.

Study-level findings and limits: TCR beta chains numbering 164 were designated cytomegalovirus-associated. A few V segments could not be told apart, such as TRBV6-2 and TRBV6-3, and were left out. An analysis done earlier found most TCR beta V segments productive about 87% or about 30% of the time.

The rearrangement links TRBV9 to TRBJ2-1, with 10 bases fitting TRBD2. The sequence derives from a woman aged 18-29 years in good health and CMV-seronegative. The sequencing input was PBMCs. CDR3 DNA sequence: TGTGCCAGCAGCGCAACCGGGACTAGCGAATACAATGAGCAGTTCTTC. Its translation is CASSATGTSEYNEQFF.